This TCR beta chain was sequenced for a study of blood T cell repertoires in COVID-19. Study overall: Italy, Spain and the United States were the sources of the convalescent and acute COVID-19 samples. PBMCs, B-cell-depleted T cells, or T cells were the source of the cDNA or gDNA that made up the material.

Germline-derived CDR1 and CDR2 are SGHNT and YYREEE (reference sequence). V was cut by 1 base and J by 3 bases, with 8 bases left in between. The CDR3 is made up of 14 amino acids. Original analysis: Estimated nucleated cell counts came from reference gene primer amplification. TCRdb's table, derived via immunoSEQ multiplex PCR, lists solely in-frame clones and lacks some. V and J calls and clone size are copied from that table; D and trimming were computed from the DNA. Among 100,000 to 150,000 clones listed, about 80% were seen once. Material: peripheral blood. The chain couples TRBV5-4 to TRBJ1-5; TRBD1 might be the D (5 bases). The receptor was derived from a woman aged 50 to 65 with acute or convalescent COVID-19. CDR3: CASSLMGLNQPQHF. The CDR3 nucleotides are TGTGCCAGCAGCTTGATGGGGCTCAATCAGCCCCAGCATTTT.